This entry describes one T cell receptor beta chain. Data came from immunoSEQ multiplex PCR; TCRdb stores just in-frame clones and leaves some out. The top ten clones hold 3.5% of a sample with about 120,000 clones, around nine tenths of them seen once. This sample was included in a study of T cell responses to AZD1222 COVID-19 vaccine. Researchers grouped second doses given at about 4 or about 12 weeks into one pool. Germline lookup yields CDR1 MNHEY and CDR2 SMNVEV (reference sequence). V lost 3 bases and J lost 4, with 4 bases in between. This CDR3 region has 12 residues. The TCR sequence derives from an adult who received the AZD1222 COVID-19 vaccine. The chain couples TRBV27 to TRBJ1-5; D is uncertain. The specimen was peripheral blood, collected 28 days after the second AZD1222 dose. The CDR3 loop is CASSFINQPQHF. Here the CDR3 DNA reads TGTGCCAGCAGTTTCATTAATCAGCCCCAGCATTTT.